The TCR beta chain under discussion was sequenced for a study of T cells in Graves' hyperthyroidism and ophthalmopathy. The CDR3 totals 13 residues. The ends were cut back, 1 base at V and 6 bases at J, with 10 bases in the middle. Germline CDR1 reads SGHTA; CDR2 reads FQGNSA. This clonotype has only a few counts. RNA transcripts provided the source from which TCR beta CDR3 regions were amplified. RT-PCR in the first round (using the HTBI primer set) targeted the TCR CDR3. TCRdb analysed the multiplex PCR reads with MiXCR anew, one entry per CDR3 protein. The top ten clones hold about 38% of a sample with about 380,000 distinct CDR3 sequences, roughly 20% of them seen once.

Specimen: blood. The chain couples TRBV7-2 to TRBJ2-7, with no clear D. This clonotype was obtained from a man in his late teens or twenties with Graves' ophthalmopathy. CDR3 sequence (DNA): TGTGCCAGCAGCTTAGAACTTCCAGGCGAGCAGTACTTC. It specifies CASSLELPGEQYF.